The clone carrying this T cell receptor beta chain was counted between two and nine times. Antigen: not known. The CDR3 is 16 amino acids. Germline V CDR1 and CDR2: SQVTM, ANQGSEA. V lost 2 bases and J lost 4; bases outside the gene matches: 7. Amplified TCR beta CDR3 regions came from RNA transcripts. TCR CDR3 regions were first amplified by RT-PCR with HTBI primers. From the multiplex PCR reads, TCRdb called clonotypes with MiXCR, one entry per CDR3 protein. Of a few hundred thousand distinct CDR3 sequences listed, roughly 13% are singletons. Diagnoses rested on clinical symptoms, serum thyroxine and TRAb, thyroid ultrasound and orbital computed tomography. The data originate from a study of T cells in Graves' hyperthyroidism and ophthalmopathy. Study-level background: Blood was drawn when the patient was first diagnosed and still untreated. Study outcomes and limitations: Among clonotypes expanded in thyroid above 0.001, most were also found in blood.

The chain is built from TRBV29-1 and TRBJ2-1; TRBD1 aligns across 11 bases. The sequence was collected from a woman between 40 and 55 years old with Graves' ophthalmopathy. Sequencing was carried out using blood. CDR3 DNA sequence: TGCAGCGTTGAACCGGACAGGGGGCGATGGTACAATGAGCAGTTCTTC. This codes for CSVEPDRGRWYNEQFF.